One T cell receptor (beta chain) is described in this entry. Per the germline V gene, CDR1 is SGDLS and CDR2 is YYNGEE. The CDR3 runs 15 residues. Trimming left V 2 bases short and J 2 bases short, with 10 bases between. Sequencing of TCR beta was performed on blood CD8+ and CD4+ T cells. Negative magnetic isolation gave CD8+ and CD4+ cells; FACS enriched CD8+ TEMRA. These data come from a study of CD8 T cells in Susac syndrome. Random hexamers were used to reverse transcribe the RNA input (about 0.5 to 1 ug). TCR beta CDR3 was amplified by immunoSEQ multiplex PCR. This amplification extended across 54 Vbeta and 13 Jbeta segments. TCRdb used MiXCR to reprocess the immunoSEQ multiplex PCR reads, holding one entry per CDR3 protein. This sample carries approximately 150,000 distinct CDR3 sequences, approximately 92% of them seen once, and the ten largest clones take approximately 0.14%.

This rearrangement joins TRBV9 to TRBJ2-2; D possibly corresponds to TRBD1 (5 bases). This clonotype was obtained from a human donor in good health. Sequenced input: CD4+ T cells from PBMCs. The CDR3 sequence is CASSVPGINTGELFF. The CDR3 coding sequence is TGTGCCAGCAGCGTTCCAGGGATAAACACCGGGGAGCTGTTTTTT. The variable domain in full, completed from reference TRBV9 and TRBJ2-2, reads DSGVTQTPKHLITATGQRVTLRCSPRSGDLSVYWYQQSLDQGLQFLIQYYNGEERAKGNILERFSAQQFPDLHSELNLSSLELGDSALYFCASSVPGINTGELFFGEGSRLTVL.